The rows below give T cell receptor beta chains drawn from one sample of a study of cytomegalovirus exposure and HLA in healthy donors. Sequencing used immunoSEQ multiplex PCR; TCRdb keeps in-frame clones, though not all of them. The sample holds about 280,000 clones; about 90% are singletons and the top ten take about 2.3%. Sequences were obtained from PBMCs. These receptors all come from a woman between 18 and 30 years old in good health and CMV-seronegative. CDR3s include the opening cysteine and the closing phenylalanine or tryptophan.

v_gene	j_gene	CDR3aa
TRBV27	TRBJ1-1	CASSLSPTGAGYREAFF
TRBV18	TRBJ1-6	CASSGDTVYNSPLHF
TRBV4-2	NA	CASSQGAAGGKSYEQYF
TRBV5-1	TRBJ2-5	CASSLIGVTGQETQYF
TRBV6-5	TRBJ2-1	CASSSTSGGYNEQFF
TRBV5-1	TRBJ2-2	CASSITGGAGELFF
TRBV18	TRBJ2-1	CASSQGTGGSNEQFF
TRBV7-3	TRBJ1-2	CASSAGSQAYGYTF
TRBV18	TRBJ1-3	CASSPPGTGASGNTIYF
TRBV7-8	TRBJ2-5	CASSPSTGNQETQYF
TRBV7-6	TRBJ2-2	CASSLLRGGYTGELFF
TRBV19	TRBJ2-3	CASSTLDRVVTDTQYF
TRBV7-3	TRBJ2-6	CASSLKGPSDFSGANVLTF
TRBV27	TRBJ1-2	CASSRRGYGYTF
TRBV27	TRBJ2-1	CASSPGQSSYNEQFF
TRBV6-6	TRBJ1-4	CASSYRGNEKLFF
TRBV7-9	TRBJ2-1	CSSSYSIPNEQFF
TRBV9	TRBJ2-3	CASSGGGATDTQYF
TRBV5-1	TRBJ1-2	CASSEPTYDGYTF
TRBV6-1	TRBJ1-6	CASNPGVSYNSPLHF
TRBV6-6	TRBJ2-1	CASSYPKRGANNEQFF
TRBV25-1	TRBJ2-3	CATERGGYWTDTQYF
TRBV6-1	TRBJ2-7	CASRRDYVPDEQYF
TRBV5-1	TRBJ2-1	CASSSSGAVSYNEQFF
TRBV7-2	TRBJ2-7	CASSLGSASSYEQYF
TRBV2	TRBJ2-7	CASSGQGLYYEQYF
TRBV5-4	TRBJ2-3	CASIPGGDRGQDTQYF
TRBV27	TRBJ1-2	CASSRHVQNNYGYTF
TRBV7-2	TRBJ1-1	CASSLEGDSRTAFF
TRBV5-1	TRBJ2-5	CASSPEQETQYF
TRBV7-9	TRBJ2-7	CSSSLAGRQQYF
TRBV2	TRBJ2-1	CASSEASYNEQFF
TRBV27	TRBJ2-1	CASSFANEQFF
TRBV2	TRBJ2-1	CASSPSGGAHNEQFF
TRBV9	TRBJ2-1	CASSVVPNNEQFF
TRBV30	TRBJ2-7	CAWSGPGTLYEQYF